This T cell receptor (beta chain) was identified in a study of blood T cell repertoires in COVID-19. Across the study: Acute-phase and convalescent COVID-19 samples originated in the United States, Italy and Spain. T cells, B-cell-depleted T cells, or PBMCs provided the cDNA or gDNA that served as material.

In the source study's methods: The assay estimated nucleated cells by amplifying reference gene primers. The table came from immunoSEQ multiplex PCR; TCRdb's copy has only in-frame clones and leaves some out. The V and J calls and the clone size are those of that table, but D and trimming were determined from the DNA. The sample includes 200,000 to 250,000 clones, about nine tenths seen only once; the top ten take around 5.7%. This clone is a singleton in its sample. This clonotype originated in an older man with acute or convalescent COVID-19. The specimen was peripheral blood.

CDR3 loop: CAWAGQTNSPLHF. The CDR3 region has the DNA TGTGCCTGGGCGGGACAGACTAATTCACCCCTCCACTTT. V and J are TRBV30 and TRBJ1-6; 7 nucleotides line up with TRBD1. The CDR3 sequence is 13 residues long. Germline V gene lookup returns CDR1 GTSNPN and CDR2 SVGIG (reference sequence). J was trimmed by 6 bases and V by 5 bases; bases with no gene match: 4.